A selection of T cell receptor beta chains follows, all from one sample in a study of T cells in Graves' hyperthyroidism and ophthalmopathy. TCRdb re-analysed the multiplex PCR reads in MiXCR, keeping a single row per CDR3 protein. The table has about 260,000 distinct CDR3 sequences, 22% seen once. The sequencing input was blood. These receptors all come from a man between 25 and 39 years old with Graves' ophthalmopathy. CDR3s include the opening cysteine and the closing phenylalanine or tryptophan. The D gene is left open where the match is weak. A row's size may be missing; if present it is once, few, many or a size class.

clone_size: NA; j_call: TRBJ1-6; v_call: TRBV28; d_call: TRBD1; cdr3_nt: TGTGCCAGCAGTTGGACAGGGGATTCACCCCTCCACTTT; cdr3_aa: CASSWTGDSPLHF
clone_size: NA; j_call: TRBJ2-7; v_call: TRBV3-1; d_call: NA; cdr3_nt: TGTGCCAGCAGCCAAGGAAACCCAGCCGCCTACGAGCAGTACTTC; cdr3_aa: CASSQGNPAAYEQYF
clone_size: NA; j_call: TRBJ1-4; v_call: TRBV30; d_call: NA; cdr3_nt: TGTGCCTGGAGTGTCTTGGGTGTTGACGAAAAACTGTTTTTT; cdr3_aa: CAWSVLGVDEKLFF
clone_size: many; j_call: TRBJ1-1; v_call: TRBV5-1; d_call: NA; cdr3_nt: TGCGCCAGCAGCTTTTATCAGGGAAGTAGATCTGGCACTGAAGCTTTCTTT; cdr3_aa: CASSFYQGSRSGTEAFF
clone_size: NA; j_call: TRBJ2-1; v_call: TRBV12-3/TRBV12-4; d_call: TRBD2; cdr3_nt: TGTGCCAGCACCCGGACTAGCGGGAGGGGGGGCAATGAGCAGTTCTTC; cdr3_aa: CASTRTSGRGGNEQFF
clone_size: NA; j_call: TRBJ2-7; v_call: TRBV29-1; d_call: TRBD2; cdr3_nt: TGCAGCGCCGCGGGGGGGGGGGCCGACGTCTACGAGCAGTACTTC; cdr3_aa: CSAAGGGADVYEQYF
clone_size: many; j_call: TRBJ2-3; v_call: TRBV20-1; d_call: TRBD2; cdr3_nt: TGCAGTGCTAGCCAACTAGCGGGAGGAAAGGACACAGATACGCAGTATTTT; cdr3_aa: CSASQLAGGKDTDTQYF
clone_size: NA; j_call: TRBJ2-3; v_call: TRBV28; d_call: TRBD1; cdr3_nt: TGTGCCAGCAGACCAAACAGGGGGCTGGTCACAGATACGCAGTATTTT; cdr3_aa: CASRPNRGLVTDTQYF
clone_size: many; j_call: TRBJ1-1; v_call: TRBV18; d_call: NA; cdr3_nt: TGTGCCAGCTCAAGCCGGGACTTGAACACTGAAGCTTTCTTT; cdr3_aa: CASSSRDLNTEAFF
clone_size: few; j_call: TRBJ1-2; v_call: TRBV5-6; d_call: NA; cdr3_nt: TGTGCCAGCAGCTTGGAGAAAGACTATGGCTACACCTTC; cdr3_aa: CASSLEKDYGYTF
clone_size: many; j_call: TRBJ1-1; v_call: TRBV27; d_call: TRBD1; cdr3_nt: TGTGCCAGCAGTTTATCGACAGGGGGCCGAACTGAAGCTTTCTTT; cdr3_aa: CASSLSTGGRTEAFF
clone_size: NA; j_call: TRBJ2-7; v_call: TRBV20-1; d_call: NA; cdr3_nt: TGCAGTGCCACCGTCTCCGCCGACGAGCAGTACTTC; cdr3_aa: CSATVSADEQYF
clone_size: NA; j_call: TRBJ1-1; v_call: TRBV19; d_call: NA; cdr3_nt: TGTGCCAGTAGTATGTGGGGGAGAATGAACACTGAAGCTTTCTTT; cdr3_aa: CASSMWGRMNTEAFF
clone_size: many; j_call: TRBJ2-7; v_call: TRBV12-5; d_call: NA; cdr3_nt: TGTGCTAGTGGTCCGCCACAGGGAATCTACGAGCAGTACTTC; cdr3_aa: CASGPPQGIYEQYF
clone_size: few; j_call: TRBJ2-1; v_call: TRBV5-1; d_call: NA; cdr3_nt: TGCGCCAGCAGCTTGGTGGCAGAGTCCTACAATGAGCAGTTCTTC; cdr3_aa: CASSLVAESYNEQFF
clone_size: NA; j_call: TRBJ2-6; v_call: TRBV5-1; d_call: TRBD2; cdr3_nt: TGCGCCAGCAGCCGACTAGCGAGGCAGGACGTCCTGACTTTC; cdr3_aa: CASSRLARQDVLTF
clone_size: few; j_call: TRBJ2-2; v_call: TRBV3-1; d_call: NA; cdr3_nt: TGTGCCAGCGGGCAGGGTGGCGGGGAGCTGTTTTTT; cdr3_aa: CASGQGGGELFF
clone_size: many; j_call: TRBJ2-2; v_call: TRBV3-1; d_call: NA; cdr3_nt: TGTGCCAGCAGCCAAGGACAGGTTACCGGGGAGCTGTTTTTT; cdr3_aa: CASSQGQVTGELFF
clone_size: few; j_call: TRBJ2-3; v_call: TRBV9; d_call: NA; cdr3_nt: TGTGCCAGCAGCGAATCGGGAGTTTTGGATACGCAGTATTTT; cdr3_aa: CASSESGVLDTQYF
clone_size: few; j_call: TRBJ1-1; v_call: TRBV7-9; d_call: NA; cdr3_nt: TGTGCCAGCAGTCCCACATACAACACTGAAGCTTTCTTT; cdr3_aa: CASSPTYNTEAFF
clone_size: NA; j_call: TRBJ2-7; v_call: TRBV5-6; d_call: NA; cdr3_nt: TGTGCCAGCAGTTTTTCCTCAGGCGATCCTAGCTCCTACGAGCAGTACTTC; cdr3_aa: CASSFSSGDPSSYEQYF
clone_size: NA; j_call: TRBJ1-2; v_call: TRBV5-1; d_call: NA; cdr3_nt: TGCGCCAGCAGCTTGGGCGGCGTTAACTATGGCTACACCTTC; cdr3_aa: CASSLGGVNYGYTF
clone_size: NA; j_call: TRBJ1-5; v_call: TRBV10-2; d_call: NA; cdr3_nt: TGCGCCAGCAGGCAACAGGGTAGCAATCAGCCCCAGCATTTT; cdr3_aa: CASRQQGSNQPQHF
clone_size: NA; j_call: TRBJ2-7; v_call: TRBV24-1; d_call: NA; cdr3_nt: TGTGCCACCAGTGATTTTGGGGGCGACGAGCAGTACTTC; cdr3_aa: CATSDFGGDEQYF
clone_size: NA; j_call: TRBJ1-2; v_call: TRBV27; d_call: NA; cdr3_nt: TGTGCCAGCAGTTTGTTCTCCGGGGATTATGGCTACACCTTC; cdr3_aa: CASSLFSGDYGYTF
clone_size: many; j_call: TRBJ2-7; v_call: TRBV28; d_call: TRBD1; cdr3_nt: TGTGCCAGCAGGACGGCCGGGACAGGGTCCTACGAGCAGTACTTC; cdr3_aa: CASRTAGTGSYEQYF
clone_size: NA; j_call: TRBJ1-4; v_call: TRBV20-1; d_call: TRBD1; cdr3_nt: TGCAGTGCTAGACCACGTTGGACAGGTTCTAATGAAAAACTGTTTTTT; cdr3_aa: CSARPRWTGSNEKLFF
clone_size: NA; j_call: TRBJ2-7; v_call: TRBV10-2; d_call: TRBD2; cdr3_nt: TGCGCCAGCAGTGTCCGACTAGCGGACTACGAGCAGTACTTC; cdr3_aa: CASSVRLADYEQYF
clone_size: many; j_call: TRBJ2-3; v_call: TRBV11-2; d_call: TRBD2; cdr3_nt: TGTGCCAGCAGCTTTGGGATAGCGGGAGGCCGCGCAGATACGCAGTATTTT; cdr3_aa: CASSFGIAGGRADTQYF
clone_size: NA; j_call: TRBJ2-3; v_call: TRBV20-1; d_call: TRBD2; cdr3_nt: TGCAGTGCCCAAGATACTAGCGAATCCACAGATACGCAGTATTTT; cdr3_aa: CSAQDTSESTDTQYF
clone_size: many; j_call: TRBJ2-7; v_call: TRBV30; d_call: TRBD1; cdr3_nt: TGTGCCTGCTGGAGACAGGGGAGCTCCTACGAGCAGTACTTC; cdr3_aa: CACWRQGSSYEQYF
clone_size: once; j_call: TRBJ2-5; v_call: TRBV5-6; d_call: NA; cdr3_nt: TGTGCCAGCAGCTGGACCGGGACACCCCAAGAGACCCAGTACTTC; cdr3_aa: CASSWTGTPQETQYF
clone_size: NA; j_call: TRBJ2-2; v_call: TRBV29-1; d_call: NA; cdr3_nt: TGCAGCGTTTTAGGAGGGGTGACTACCGGGGAGCTGTTTTTT; cdr3_aa: CSVLGGVTTGELFF